The rows below give T cell receptor beta chains drawn from one sample of a study of T cell repertoires in cytomegalovirus infection. MiXCR, run by TCRdb on the reads, gives a single entry per CDR3 protein. The sample has 550,000 to 700,000 distinct CDR3 sequences; just under 40% are singletons. Their recognized antigens are unknown. The material was cultured PBMCs, obtained from culture after CMV antigen stimulation. These receptors originate from a human donor in good health (CMV status not recorded). Some clones in this sample may be carry-over from other donors' samples. CDR3s include the opening cysteine and the closing phenylalanine or tryptophan. The D gene is left open where the match is weak. Clone size is stated in some rows and not others, as once, few, many or a class when expanded.

v_gene	abundance	d_gene	j_gene	CDR3nt	CDR3aa
TRBV7-2	.	.	TRBJ2-1	TGTGCCAGCAGCTTACGATACGGAAGAAATGAGCAGTTCTTC	CASSLRYGRNEQFF
TRBV15	.	.	TRBJ2-3	TGTGCCACCAGCTCTTCCACAGATACGCAGTATTTT	CATSSSTDTQYF
TRBV6-1	.	.	TRBJ2-7	TGTGCCAGCAGTGAAGCAGCAGGGGGGGCCGGGGCCTACGAGCAGTACTTC	CASSEAAGGAGAYEQYF
TRBV4-3	.	.	TRBJ2-1	TGCGCCAGCTATAACCGAGGACAGTCCTACAATGAGCAGTTCTTC	CASYNRGQSYNEQFF
TRBV5-4	few	.	TRBJ1-1	TGTGCCAGCAGCTTGCTCTGGGGGAACACTGAAGCTTTCTTT	CASSLLWGNTEAFF
TRBV7-8	few	.	TRBJ1-1	TGTGCCAGCAGCTTAGTGTCGACCACTGAAGCTTTCTTT	CASSLVSTTEAFF
TRBV5-1	.	TRBD2	TRBJ2-5	TGCGCCAGCAGCTTGATTACTAGCGGGCAAGAGACCCAGTACTTC	CASSLITSGQETQYF
TRBV7-2	many	.	TRBJ2-3	TGTGCCAGCAGCTTAGTCGGGACCCTCACAGATACGCAGTATTTT	CASSLVGTLTDTQYF
TRBV19	.	.	TRBJ2-2	TGTGCCAGTAGCTATGGGGGGCTTGACACCGGGGAGCTGTTTTTT	CASSYGGLDTGELFF
TRBV6-2/TRBV6-3	few	TRBD1	TRBJ2-7	TGTGCCAGCAGCAAGACAGGGCGGCCCTACGAGCAGTACTTC	CASSKTGRPYEQYF
TRBV6-5	.	.	TRBJ2-4	TGTGCCAGCAGTCCCCGACAGAACTGGGCCAAAAACATTCAGTACTTC	CASSPRQNWAKNIQYF
TRBV27	.	TRBD2	TRBJ2-1	TGTGCCAGCAGATTAGCGGGGGGGCCAGGCAATGAGCAGTTCTTC	CASRLAGGPGNEQFF
TRBV12-3/TRBV12-4	once	.	TRBJ1-1	TGTGCCAGCAGTTTGAGCTCGCACGGGCCCAAAGCTTTCTTT	CASSLSSHGPKAFF
TRBV19	.	TRBD1	TRBJ1-6	TGTGCCAGTAGAATCCGGACAGGAGTGCCCCTCCACTTT	CASRIRTGVPLHF
TRBV7-6	.	TRBD1	TRBJ2-2	TGTGCCAGCAGCCCACAGGGGGCGATTTACACCGGGGAGCTGTTTTTT	CASSPQGAIYTGELFF
TRBV7-6	.	.	TRBJ1-5	TGTGCCAGCAGCCCATCGGTAGGGGCTCAGCCCCAGCATTTT	CASSPSVGAQPQHF
TRBV7-2	many	TRBD2	TRBJ2-1	TGTGCCAGCAGCTTAGAGCCAGGCGGGAGGCGCTATGAGCAGTTCTTC	CASSLEPGGRRYEQFF
TRBV20-1	.	TRBD2	TRBJ2-7	TGCAGTGCTAGAAAGGGAGGCAGGACCTCTAGCGGGACTTACGAGCAGTACTTC	CSARKGGRTSSGTYEQYF
TRBV7-9	.	.	TRBJ2-7	TGTGCCAGCAGCCCGGGGACTTTGATCGAGCAGTACTTC	CASSPGTLIEQYF
TRBV7-2	.	.	TRBJ1-5	TGTGCCAGCAGCTCCTCTGTGGGGAGTAGCAATCAGCCCCAGCATTTT	CASSSSVGSSNQPQHF
TRBV5-1	.	TRBD2	TRBJ2-3	TGCGCCAGCAGCTTGGGGTCTAGCGGTCGGGATACGCAGTATTTT	CASSLGSSGRDTQYF
TRBV12-3/TRBV12-4	.	.	TRBJ2-1	TGTGCCAGCAGTCCAACGGGGAGCGTGAGTGAGCAGTTCTTC	CASSPTGSVSEQFF
TRBV2	few	.	TRBJ2-4	TGTGCCAGCAGTGAAGCGCTAGGGACAACAGCCAAAAACATTCAGTACTTC	CASSEALGTTAKNIQYF
TRBV11-1	.	TRBD2	TRBJ2-2	TGTGCCAGCAGCCCTAAGGGACTAGCGGGGCGGAACACCGGGGAGCTGTTTTTT	CASSPKGLAGRNTGELFF
TRBV29-1	few	TRBD2	TRBJ2-1	TGCAGCGTTGAAGGGCGAGCGGGGGGGTACAATGAGCAGTTCTTC	CSVEGRAGGYNEQFF
TRBV12-3/TRBV12-4	.	TRBD2	TRBJ2-7	TGTGCCAGCAGCCCGGGGGGAGCCGGGGCTTACGAGCAGTACTTC	CASSPGGAGAYEQYF
TRBV15	few	.	TRBJ2-1	TGTGCCACCAGCAGAGGTGGGGGATCCTACAATGAGCAGTTCTTC	CATSRGGGSYNEQFF
TRBV10-1	.	.	TRBJ2-7	TGCGCCAGCAGTGAGTCGGGACTCTTCTACGAGCAGTACTTC	CASSESGLFYEQYF
TRBV7-8	few	TRBD2	TRBJ2-1	TGTGCCAGCAGCTCCACGGGGGGTCTCTACAATGAGCAGTTCTTC	CASSSTGGLYNEQFF
TRBV7-9	few	TRBD1	TRBJ1-6	TGTGCCAGCAGCGTACTGGGGACAGAAAATTCACCCCTCCACTTT	CASSVLGTENSPLHF
TRBV11-2	.	TRBD2	TRBJ2-3	TGTGCCAGCAGCTATTCGCCGCTAGCGGGGGGTTCAGATACGCAGTATTTT	CASSYSPLAGGSDTQYF
TRBV11-2	.	TRBD2	TRBJ2-7	TGTGCCAGCAGCGCTAGCGGGATGCCCTACGAGCAGTACTTC	CASSASGMPYEQYF